The clone carrying this T cell receptor (beta chain) was counted a few times. Its specificity is unknown. Mismatch with germline at one junction end may stem from a read error. TCRdb independently ran MiXCR on the reads; one entry per CDR3 protein. This sample has 150,000 to 200,000 distinct CDR3 sequences; roughly 30% occur once, and the top ten carry about 31%. Germline-derived CDR1 and CDR2 are SGHTA and FQGNSA. This CDR3 has 14 amino acids. The sample belongs to a study of T cell repertoires in cytomegalovirus infection. As for the study in general: It was the public TCR beta signatures that indicated both CMV infection and matching HLA type. General study findings and limits: There were carriers of CMV plus the relevant HLA, and cumulative public TCR beta family frequency identified them. CMV-specific HLA-C-restricted TCR beta clonotypes dominated the ex vivo response.

The chain recombines TRBV7-2 with TRBJ2-3; a possible D gene is TRBD2 (5 bases). This TCR came from a human donor in good health (CMV status not recorded). Some clones in this sample may be carry-over from other donors' samples. The sample was PBMCs. CDR3 sequence reads: CAGSLGSVTDTQYF. For the CDR3, the DNA is TGTGCCGGCAGCTTAGGTAGCGTCACAGATACGCAGTATTTT.